This TCR beta chain was found in a study of CD8 T cells in ankylosing spondylitis. Preparation of TCR beta libraries was done by quantitative 5'-RACE with molecular barcodes. In TCRdb, the 5' RACE reads were re-called with MiXCR into one record per CDR3 protein. The sample lists approximately 350,000 distinct CDR3 sequences, 20% occurring once. Germline-derived CDR1 and CDR2 are MRHNA and SNTAGT. V dropped 6 bases and J dropped 6 bases, with 15 bases sitting between them. This CDR3 has 14 residues. Study-level results: Fewer than 10 highly homologous variants made up a TCR beta motif that seemed to typify ankylosing spondylitis blood. Disease-linked clones, CD8+, were relatively rare in peripheral blood. Disease-linked clones reportedly showed significant enrichment in matched ankylosing spondylitis synovial fluid.

This clonotype was counted only a few times. No antigen is known for it. The sample taken for sequencing was blood, either unsorted or a sorted T cell fraction (not recorded which). This sequence was found in a male donor with ankylosing spondylitis or in good health (not recorded which). The chain is built from TRBV6-4 and TRBJ1-5; tentatively, D is TRBD1 (6 bases). The CDR3 region is CASSPTGFGQPQHF. The DNA for the CDR3 is TGTGCCAGCAGCCCCACAGGGTTCGGTCAGCCCCAGCATTTT.